Following are 4 T cell receptor beta chains from one sample sequenced in a study of blood T cell repertoires in COVID-19. This table comes from immunoSEQ multiplex PCR, and its TCRdb copy is limited to in-frame clones, with some not included. The table has 140,000 to 150,000 clones, approximately 80% seen once. The specimen was peripheral blood. The origin of the receptors is a man in his 70s who had recovered from COVID-19.

The chain joins TRBV5-3 to TRBJ2-7; 15 bases line up with TRBD2. TRBV5-3 qualifies as an ORF whose function is uncertain. The CDR3 covers 15 residues. The V gene end was trimmed by 10 bases and the J gene end by 4 bases; junction bases not matched to a gene: 9. CDR3 nucleotides: TGTGCCCCGGGAGTGGGGACTAGCGGGAGGTACGAGCAGTACTTC. Translated, it gives CAPGVGTSGRYEQYF.

The J gene is TRBJ2-7, the V gene TRBV6-5, with 10 bases lining up with TRBD2. This CDR3 comprises 15 residues. Trimming removed 9 bases from V and 2 bases from J; junction bases left unmatched: 10. Germline V gene data show CDR1 as MNHEY and CDR2 as SVGAGI. CDR3 in amino acids: CASNRLAGGTYEQYF. The CDR3 nucleotides are TGTGCCAGTAACCGACTAGCGGGCGGCACCTACGAGCAGTACTTC.

As regards this clone: A much more abundant neighbour one base away suggests this may be a read error. The chain joins TRBV7-2 to TRBJ2-1; D remains unclear. V was pared by 3 bases and J by 0 bases, with 9 bases between. The CDR3 totals 15 residues. The germline V gene encodes CDR1 SGHTA and CDR2 FQGNSA. The CDR3 sequence is CASSFSRSSYNEQFF. The CDR3 nucleotides are TGTGCCAGCAGCTTTAGCCGAAGCTCCTACAATGAGCAGTTCTTC.

V is TRBV6-1 and J is TRBJ1-1; TRBD1 agrees at 8 bases. With V trimmed by 2 bases and J by 4 bases, 6 bases remained unmatched. Per germline, CDR1 MNHNS and CDR2 SASEGT. The CDR3 sequence is 15 residues long. As DNA, the CDR3 is TGTGCCAGCAGTGAATCTGGGACAGGAAGCACTGAAGCTTTCTTT. It codes for CASSESGTGSTEAFF.